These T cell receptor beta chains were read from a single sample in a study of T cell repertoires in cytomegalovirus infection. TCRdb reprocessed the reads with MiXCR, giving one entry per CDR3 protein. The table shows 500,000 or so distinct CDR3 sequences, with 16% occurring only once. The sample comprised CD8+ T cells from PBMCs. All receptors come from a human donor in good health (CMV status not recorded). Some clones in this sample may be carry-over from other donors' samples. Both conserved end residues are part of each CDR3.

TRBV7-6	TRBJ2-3	CASSETSGRASDTQYF
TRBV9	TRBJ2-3	CASSVERDPGDTQYF
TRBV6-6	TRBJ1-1	CASSYYPLTVKNTEAFF
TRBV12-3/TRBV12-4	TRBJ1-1	CASSPRTGGIEAFF
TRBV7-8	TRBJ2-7	CASSLSDRPYEQYF
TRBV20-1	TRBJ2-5	CSASNRDWAQETKYF
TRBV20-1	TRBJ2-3	CSARDIGGLKSLTDTQYF
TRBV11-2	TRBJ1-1	CASSKTMGQRRTEAFF
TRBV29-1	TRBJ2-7	CSVEAGEFHYEQYF
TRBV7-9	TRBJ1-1	CASSLESLFQGLTEAFF
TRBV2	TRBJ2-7	CASSEGGSLEQYF
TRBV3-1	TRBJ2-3	CASSQVATEETDTQYF
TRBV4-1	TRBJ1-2	CASSQDRTTAQLYGYTF
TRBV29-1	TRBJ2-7	CSVVSEGTYEQYF
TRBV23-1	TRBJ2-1	CASSQAMAGEETYNEQFF